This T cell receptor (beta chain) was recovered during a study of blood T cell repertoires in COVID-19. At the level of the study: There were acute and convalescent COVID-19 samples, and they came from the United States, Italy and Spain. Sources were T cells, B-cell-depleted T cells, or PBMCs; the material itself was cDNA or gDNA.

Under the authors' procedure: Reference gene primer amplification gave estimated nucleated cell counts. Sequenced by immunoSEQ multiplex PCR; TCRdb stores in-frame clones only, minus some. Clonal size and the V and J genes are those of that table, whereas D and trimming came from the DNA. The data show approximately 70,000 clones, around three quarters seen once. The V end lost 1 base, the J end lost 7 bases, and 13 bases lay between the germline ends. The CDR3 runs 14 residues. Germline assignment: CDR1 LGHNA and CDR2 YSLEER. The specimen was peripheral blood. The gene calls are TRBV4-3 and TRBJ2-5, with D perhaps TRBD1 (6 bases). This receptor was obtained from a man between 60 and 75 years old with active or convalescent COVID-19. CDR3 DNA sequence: TGCGCCAGCAGCCAAGTTGGGGGCGTGAGGACCCAGTACTTC. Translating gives CASSQVGGVRTQYF.